Here is one TCR beta chain with its context. Its antigen is still unknown. MiXCR, run by TCRdb on the 5' RACE reads, gives a single entry per CDR3 protein. This table has roughly 450,000 distinct CDR3 sequences, 15% to 20% appearing once. The germline V and J ends were trimmed by 5 bases and 7 bases, with 10 bases remaining between them. This CDR3 region has 12 residues. Germline loops: CDR1 MNHEY, CDR2 SVGAGI. This specimen belongs to a study of T-cell memory formation after mild COVID-19. The overall study: TCR clusters were mostly donor specific.

Study-wide results and caveats: The CD4+ clones that contracted clustered mainly within CM and EM, and the CD8+ clones concentrated in EMRA. CD4/CD8 balance characterized clones contracting day 15 to 85, and CD4+ skew characterized later expanders.

The sequence derives from a man aged 18 to 29 who had mild COVID-19 (a few samples of this study predate the infection). Cell type and time point are not known. Sequencing was done on a sample of PBMCs or a T cell subset sorted from them (not recorded which). The chain has TRBV6-5 and TRBJ2-3; D unclear. The CDR3 DNA reads as TGTGCCAGCAGTGAGACCCATCATACGCAGTATTTT. This codes for CASSETHHTQYF.